These T cell receptor beta chains were read from a single sample in a study of Ad26.COV2.S vaccination and SARS-CoV-2 variants. Assay: immunoSEQ multiplex PCR; the TCRdb copy retains only in-frame clones and omits some. The sample contains some 300,000 clones, roughly 86% of which appear only once. Sample: peripheral blood, taken in a trial of Ad26.COV2.S vaccine versus placebo. The receptors derive from a person between 18 and 60 years old who received the Ad26.COV2.S COVID-19 vaccine or a placebo. The CDR3 runs from the conserved cysteine through the conserved F or W. Fields, in order: J gene, V gene, CDR3 length, D gene, clone size, CDR3 protein, CDR3 DNA. A D gene is named only where the DNA matches it firmly. A clone size is listed for some rows: how often the clone was seen (once, few, many), or a class if it is expanded.

TRBJ1-2 | TRBV19 | 16 | . | . | CASTKVGGLINYGYTF | TGTGCCAGTACCAAGGTAGGGGGGCTCATCAACTATGGCTACACCTTC
TRBJ1-1 | TRBV10-3 | 15 | . | . | CAITSGRGANTEAFF | TGTGCCATCACCTCGGGCAGGGGCGCGAACACTGAAGCTTTCTTT
TRBJ1-3 | TRBV27 | 17 | . | . | CASSLSAAFRSGNTIYF | TGTGCCAGCAGTTTATCGGCCGCGTTTCGCTCTGGAAACACCATATATTTT
TRBJ1-5 | TRBV3-1/TRBV3-2 | 17 | . | . | CASSQDRAGAPNQPQHF | TGTGCCAGCAGCCAAGATAGAGCAGGGGCCCCCAATCAGCCCCAGCATTTT
TRBJ2-7 | TRBV3-1/TRBV3-2 | 15 | . | . | CASSQSWEGAYEQYF | TGTGCCAGCAGCCAGTCTTGGGAGGGGGCCTACGAGCAGTACTTC
TRBJ1-2 | TRBV29-1 | 11 | . | . | CSVLRIGGYTF | TGCAGCGTGCTCCGGATTGGAGGCTACACCTTC
TRBJ1-2 | TRBV5-8 | 15 | TRBD1 | . | CASSSSDRSNYGYTF | TGTGCCAGCAGCTCCTCGGACAGGAGTAACTATGGCTACACCTTC
TRBJ2-7 | TRBV19 | 15 | . | . | CASSLTVFRSYEQYF | TGTGCCAGTAGTTTGACAGTCTTCAGGTCCTACGAGCAGTACTTC
TRBJ2-2 | TRBV9 | 16 | TRBD1 | . | CASSVTGTGVTGELFF | TGTGCCAGCAGCGTCACCGGGACAGGGGTTACCGGGGAGCTGTTTTTT
TRBJ1-5 | TRBV6-6 | 15 | TRBD1 | few | CASSYLGQGNQPQHF | TGTGCCAGCAGTTACTTGGGACAGGGCAATCAGCCCCAGCATTTT
TRBJ1-6 | TRBV5-4 | 13 | . | . | CASSRGENSPLHF | TGTGCCAGCAGCAGGGGCGAGAATTCACCCCTCCACTTT
TRBJ2-5 | TRBV4-3 | 14 | TRBD1 | once | CASSLGQNQETQYF | TGCGCCAGCAGCCTGGGACAGAACCAAGAGACCCAGTACTTC
TRBJ2-3 | TRBV7-2 | 17 | TRBD2 | . | CASSLGGLAGFTDTQYF | TGTGCCAGCAGCTTAGGGGGACTAGCGGGGTTCACAGATACGCAGTATTTT
TRBJ1-1 | TRBV4-1 | 13 | . | . | CASSQGTASLFFF | TGCGCCAGCAGCCAAGGGACAGCCTCCTTATTTTTCTTT
TRBJ1-2 | TRBV19 | 14 | . | . | CASSLFRDNYGYTF | TGTGCCAGTAGTCTCTTCAGGGATAACTATGGCTACACCTTC